This T cell receptor (beta chain) was obtained from a study of cytomegalovirus exposure and HLA in healthy donors. Study-level points and caveats: The study flagged some 170 TCR beta chains as cytomegalovirus-associated. A later analysis linked a missense variant in DCLRE1C to the trimming of TCR beta V and J genes.

Researchers ran the PCR with 60 Vbeta and 13 Jbeta primers. Profiled with immunoSEQ multiplex PCR; TCRdb holds only in-frame clones, not every one. The sample holds 150,000 to 200,000 clones, around three quarters seen once. As concerns this clone: The antigen is not known.

Each of the donors was a healthy bone marrow donor. The CDR3 totals 15 residues. Germline CDR1 SGHTA, CDR2 FQGNSA. The receptor comes from a woman aged 45 to 65 in good health and CMV-seronegative. The chain has TRBV7-2 and TRBJ2-5; 9 nucleotides align to TRBD1. The DNA end is more similar to TRBJ2-7, so the J call may be wrong. The sequenced material came from PBMCs. CDR3 sequence (DNA): TGTGCCAGCAGCATCGGGACAGGGAGAGTAGGCGAGCAGTACTTC. Translated, it gives CASSIGTGRVGEQYF.